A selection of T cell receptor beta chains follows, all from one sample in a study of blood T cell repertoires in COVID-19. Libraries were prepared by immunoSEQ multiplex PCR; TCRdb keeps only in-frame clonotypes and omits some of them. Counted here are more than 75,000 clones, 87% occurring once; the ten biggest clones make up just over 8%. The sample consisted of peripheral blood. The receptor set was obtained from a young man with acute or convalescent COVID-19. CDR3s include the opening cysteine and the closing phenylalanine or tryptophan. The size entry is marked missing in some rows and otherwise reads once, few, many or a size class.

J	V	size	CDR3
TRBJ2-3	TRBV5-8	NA	CASSPGLAGGDTQYF
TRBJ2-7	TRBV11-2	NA	CASSLAKPGRSTFSYEQYF
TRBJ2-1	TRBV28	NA	CASNPIQHINEQFF
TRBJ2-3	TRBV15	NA	CATSRGGGQGARDTQYF
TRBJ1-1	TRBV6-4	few	CASSPLGGRGEAFF
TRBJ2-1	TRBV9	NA	CASSVTGAEAGEQFF
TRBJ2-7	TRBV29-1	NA	CSAYLTGEQYF
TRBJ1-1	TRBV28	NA	CASTQPTGRKSFF
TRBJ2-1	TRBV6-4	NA	CASRETSGRALSYNEQFF
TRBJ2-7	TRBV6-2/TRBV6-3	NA	CASSYGVAGIF
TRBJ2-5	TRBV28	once	CASRLAGGLETQYF
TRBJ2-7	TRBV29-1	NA	CSVEFGHSDAYEQYF
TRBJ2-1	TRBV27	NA	CASSSQLAGATYNEQFF
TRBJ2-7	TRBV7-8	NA	CASSSRPGARYEQYF
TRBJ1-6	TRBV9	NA	CASSVGRVSPSPLHF
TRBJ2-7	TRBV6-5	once	CASTGGHEQYF
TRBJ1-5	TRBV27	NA	CASSRAGDQPQHF
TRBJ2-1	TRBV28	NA	CASRGGLNRYNEQFF
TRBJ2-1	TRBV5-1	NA	CASRGGNSYNEQFF
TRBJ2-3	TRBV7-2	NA	CASSPGYGTTQYF
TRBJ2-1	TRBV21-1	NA	CASSKLAGGCNEQFF
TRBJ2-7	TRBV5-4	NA	CASSNTYEQYF
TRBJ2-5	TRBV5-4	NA	CASSLGLAGETQYF
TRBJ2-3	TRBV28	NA	CASSLLLAGPSTDTQYF
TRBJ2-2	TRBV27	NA	CASSPLTGSGELFF
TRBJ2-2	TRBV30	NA	CAWIANTGELFF
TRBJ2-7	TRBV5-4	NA	CASSYPRGKQYF
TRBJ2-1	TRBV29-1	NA	CSVGRFDRVYNEQFF
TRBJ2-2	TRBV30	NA	CAYQGYGELFF
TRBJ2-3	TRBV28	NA	CASSTGTRWQYF
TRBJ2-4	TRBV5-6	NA	CASSFTGTGIAKNIQYF
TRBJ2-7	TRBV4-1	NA	CASSQAGSYEQYF
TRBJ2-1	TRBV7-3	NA	CASSLTSGTSGFNEQFF
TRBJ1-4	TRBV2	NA	CASRVVEVREKLFF
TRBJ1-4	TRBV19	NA	CASSMGGATNEKLFF
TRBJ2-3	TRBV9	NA	CASSVSSGSTDTQYF
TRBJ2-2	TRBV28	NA	CATHPGVGGELFF
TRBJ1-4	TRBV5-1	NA	CASTLGTGNEKLFF
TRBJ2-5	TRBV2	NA	CASSATSGREGETQYF
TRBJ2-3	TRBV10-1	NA	CASSLTPQDTQYF
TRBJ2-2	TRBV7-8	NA	CASSLGRESTGELFF
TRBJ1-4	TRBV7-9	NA	CASSFPRGTNEKLFF
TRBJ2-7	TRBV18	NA	CASSPGSGREQYF
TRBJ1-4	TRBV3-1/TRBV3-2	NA	CASSHWREGQKLFF
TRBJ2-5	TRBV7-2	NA	CASSSSRAAHVGGTQYF